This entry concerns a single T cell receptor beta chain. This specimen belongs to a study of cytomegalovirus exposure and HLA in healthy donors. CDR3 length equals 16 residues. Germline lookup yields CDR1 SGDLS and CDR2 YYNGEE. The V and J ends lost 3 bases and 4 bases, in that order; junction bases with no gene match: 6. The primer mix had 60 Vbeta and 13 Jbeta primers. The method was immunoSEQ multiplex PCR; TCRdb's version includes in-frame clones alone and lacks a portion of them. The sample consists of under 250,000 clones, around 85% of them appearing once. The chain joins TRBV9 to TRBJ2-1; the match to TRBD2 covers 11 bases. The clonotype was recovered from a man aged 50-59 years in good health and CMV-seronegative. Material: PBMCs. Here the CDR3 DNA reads TGTGCCAGCAGCGGGGTAGCGGGAGGGGATTACAATGAGCAGTTCTTC. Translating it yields CASSGVAGGDYNEQFF.